The next 9 T cell receptor beta chains were all read from a single sample in a study of shared T cell receptors in the human thymus. Libraries were prepared by immunoSEQ multiplex PCR; TCRdb keeps only in-frame clonotypes and omits some of them. Of fewer than 700,000 clones listed, around 87% are singletons. The same sample was also used in a study of human thymus T cells.

Sequenced: thymocytes. The receptors derive from a boy under two years old with a congenital heart defect.

The rearrangement links TRBV5-6 to TRBJ2-7; TRBD1 aligns across 8 bases. This CDR3 is 17 amino acids long. The germline V gene encodes CDR1 SGHDT and CDR2 YYEEEE. Trimming at V came to 0 bases and at J to 0 bases, leaving 8 bases not matched to a gene. The CDR3 DNA sequence: TGTGCCAGCAGCTTGGGGGGGAGGACAGGGAACTCCTACGAGCAGTACTTC. Its translation is CASSLGGRTGNSYEQYF.

This chain joins TRBV7-9 and TRBJ2-7, with TRBD1 as a possible D gene (6 bases). Germline CDR1 is SEHNR and CDR2 is FQNEAQ (reference sequence). The CDR3 loop spans 15 amino acids. V lost 4 bases to trimming and J lost 8 bases, with 21 bases between them. CDR3 sequence (DNA): TGTGCCAGCAGCTCCAATGACAGGACACCCTGGAAGCAGTACTTC. Translated: CASSSNDRTPWKQYF. Combining the CDR3 with reference TRBV7-9 and TRBJ2-7 gives the whole variable domain DTGVSQNPRHKITKRGQNVTFRCDPISEHNRLYWYRQTLGQGPEFLTYFQNEAQLEKSRLLSDRFSAERPKGSFSTLEIQRTEQGDSAMYLCASSSNDRTPWKQYFGPGTRLTVT.

The rearrangement links TRBV5-4 to TRBJ2-1, with 10 nucleotides matching TRBD2. CDR3 length: 16 amino acids. The V segment lost 7 bases and the J segment 7 bases; nucleotides outside the gene matches: 14. Germline CDR1 and CDR2: SGHNT and YYREEE (reference sequence). The CDR3: CASRHGLAGEQNEQFF. Written as DNA, the CDR3 is TGTGCCAGCCGTCATGGGCTAGCGGGAGAGCAGAATGAGCAGTTCTTC.

This clone was observed once. The genes are TRBV15 and TRBJ2-1; possibly TRBD2 for D (6 bases). CDR3 length: 16 residues. Germline-derived CDR1 and CDR2 are LNHNV and YYDKDF (reference sequence). V lost 1 base, J lost 5 bases, and 15 bases lay in between. The CDR3 sequence is CATSRGREIPNNEQFF. The CDR3 DNA reads as TGTGCCACCAGCAGAGGACGGGAGATACCAAACAATGAGCAGTTCTTC.

This CDR3 is CASSHRGTSGRLDTQYF. Here the CDR3 DNA reads TGTGCCAGCAGCCACAGGGGAACTAGCGGGAGGTTAGATACGCAGTATTTT. The rearrangement joins TRBV9 to TRBJ2-3; TRBD2 matches 12 bases. Germline values: CDR1 SGDLS, CDR2 YYNGEE. The CDR3 totals 17 residues. The V and J ends lost 4 bases and 5 bases, in that order; junction bases with no gene match: 11.

The chain combines TRBV6-6 with TRBJ2-2, with a possible D match to TRBD1 (6 bases). Germline-derived CDR1 and CDR2 are MNHNY and SVGAGI (reference sequence). Trimming took 6 bases from V and 3 from J, leaving 8 bases between them. The CDR3 totals 13 residues. Written as DNA, the CDR3 is TGTGCCAGCAGCAGGACAGACACCGGGGAGCTGTTTTTT. Residues: CASSRTDTGELFF.

The chain employs TRBV30 and TRBJ2-7; TRBD2 matches at 8 bases. CDR1 and CDR2 from the germline V gene are GTSNPN and SVGIG (reference sequence). The CDR3 is 10 amino acids. The CDR3 region is CASGNGEQYF. In DNA, the CDR3 is TGTGCTAGCGGGAACGGCGAGCAGTACTTC.

This chain connects TRBV5-1 to TRBJ2-4, with 12 bases matching TRBD2. Germline V lookup: CDR1 SGHRS, CDR2 YFSETQ. V shed 7 bases, J shed 1 base, and the junction held 15 bases outside the gene matches. This CDR3 has 19 amino acids. The CDR3 is CASRGSSGRAKVAKNIQYF. The CDR3 DNA follows: TGCGCCAGCCGAGGTTCTAGCGGGAGGGCCAAGGTGGCCAAAAACATTCAGTACTTC.

This clone was recorded once. The gene calls are TRBV28 and TRBJ1-4, with 12 bases fitting TRBD1. Unmatched junction bases numbered 6, after V lost 5 bases and J lost 2 bases. CDR1 is MDHEN, CDR2 SYDVKM, per germline. The CDR3 has 17 amino acids. The CDR3 protein is CASSETGTGGTNEKLFF. The CDR3 coding sequence is TGTGCCAGCAGTGAGACCGGGACAGGGGGCACTAATGAAAAACTGTTTTTT.